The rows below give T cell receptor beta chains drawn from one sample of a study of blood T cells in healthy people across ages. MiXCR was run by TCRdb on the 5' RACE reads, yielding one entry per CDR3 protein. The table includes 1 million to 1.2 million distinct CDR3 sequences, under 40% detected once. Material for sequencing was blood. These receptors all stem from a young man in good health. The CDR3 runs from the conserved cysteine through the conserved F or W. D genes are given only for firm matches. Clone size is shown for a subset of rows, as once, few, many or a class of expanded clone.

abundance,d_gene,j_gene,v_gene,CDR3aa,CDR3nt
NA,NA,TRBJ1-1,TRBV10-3,CAISEARTVTEAFF,TGTGCCATCAGTGAGGCGAGAACAGTCACTGAAGCTTTCTTT
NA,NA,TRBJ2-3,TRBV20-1,CSARFGTDTQYF,TGCAGTGCGAGATTTGGCACAGATACGCAGTATTTT
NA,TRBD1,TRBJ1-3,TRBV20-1,CSSGGPGGNTIYF,TGTAGTTCAGGGGGCCCGGGGGGAAACACCATATATTTT
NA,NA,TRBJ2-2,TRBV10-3,CAIRNGANTGELFF,TGTGCCATCAGGAACGGGGCCAACACCGGGGAGCTGTTTTTT
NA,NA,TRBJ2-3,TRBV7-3,CASSHGGSGTDTQYF,TGTGCCAGCAGTCATGGGGGCAGCGGCACAGATACGCAGTATTTT
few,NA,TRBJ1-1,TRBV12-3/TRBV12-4,CASSFPTELNTEAFF,TGTGCCAGCAGTTTCCCGACAGAGTTAAACACTGAAGCTTTCTTT
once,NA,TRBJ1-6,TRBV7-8,CASSLEGFRTPLHF,TGTGCCAGCAGTTTAGAAGGGTTTCGGACACCCCTCCACTTT
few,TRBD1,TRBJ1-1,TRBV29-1,CSVWWDSEAFF,TGCAGCGTGTGGTGGGACAGTGAAGCTTTCTTT
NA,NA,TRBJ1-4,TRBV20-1,CSARVQLPTNEKLFF,TGCAGTGCTAGAGTCCAGCTTCCAACTAATGAAAAACTGTTTTTT
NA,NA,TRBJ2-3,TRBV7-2,CASSLGSGDTQYF,TGTGCCAGCAGCTTAGGTTCCGGAGATACGCAGTATTTT
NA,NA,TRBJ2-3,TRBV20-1,CSAQTGANTDTQYF,TGCAGTGCCCAGACGGGGGCCAACACAGATACGCAGTATTTT
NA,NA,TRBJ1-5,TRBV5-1,CASSWDGHNQPQHF,TGCGCCAGCAGCTGGGACGGCCACAATCAGCCCCAGCATTTT
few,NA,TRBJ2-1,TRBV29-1,CSVRGPILDNEQFF,TGCAGCGTTCGGGGACCGATCCTTGACAATGAGCAGTTCTTC
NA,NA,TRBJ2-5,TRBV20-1,CSARTAREETQYF,TGCAGTGCTAGGACTGCTCGGGAGGAGACCCAGTACTTC
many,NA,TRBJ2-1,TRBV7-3,CASSLTGDNEQFF,TGTGCCAGCAGCTTAACGGGCGACAATGAGCAGTTCTTC
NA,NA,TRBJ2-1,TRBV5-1,CASSLEIITSNEQFF,TGCGCCAGCAGCTTAGAGATCATAACTAGCAATGAGCAGTTCTTC
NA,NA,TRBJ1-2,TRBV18,CASSPDRDPYGYTF,TGTGCCAGCTCACCCGACAGAGACCCCTATGGCTACACCTTC
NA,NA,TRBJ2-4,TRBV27,CASSLRHGGAKNIQYF,TGTGCCAGCAGTCTCCGCCACGGGGGCGCAAAAAACATTCAGTACTTC
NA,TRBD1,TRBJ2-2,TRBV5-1,CASSIFPDRDTGELFF,TGCGCCAGCAGCATATTCCCTGACAGGGACACCGGGGAGCTGTTTTTT
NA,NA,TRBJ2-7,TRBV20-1,CSAGRRMDEQYF,TGCAGTGCTGGCCGTAGGATGGACGAGCAGTACTTC
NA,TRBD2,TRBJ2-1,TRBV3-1,CASSPGTSHGEQFF,TGTGCCAGCAGCCCCGGGACTAGCCATGGTGAGCAGTTCTTC
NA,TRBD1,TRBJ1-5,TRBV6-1,CASSFQGAVYQPQHF,TGTGCCAGCAGTTTCCAGGGGGCGGTTTATCAGCCCCAGCATTTT
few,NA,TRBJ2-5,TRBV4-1,CASSQEHIQETQYF,TGCGCCAGCAGCCAAGAACACATCCAAGAGACCCAGTACTTC
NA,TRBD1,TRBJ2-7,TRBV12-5,CASGLVLGQGYNEQYF,TGTGCTAGTGGTTTGGTCCTGGGACAGGGGTACAATGAGCAGTACTTC
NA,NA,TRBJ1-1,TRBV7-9,CASSPRTNRNTEAFF,TGTGCCAGCAGCCCAAGGACAAACCGTAACACTGAAGCTTTCTTT
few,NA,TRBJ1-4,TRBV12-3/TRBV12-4,CASSSSTRSNEKLFF,TGTGCCAGCAGTTCCTCGACACGATCTAATGAAAAACTGTTTTTT
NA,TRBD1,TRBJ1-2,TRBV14,CASSPGQGAIWSYGYTF,TGTGCCAGCAGCCCTGGACAGGGGGCGATTTGGAGCTATGGCTACACCTTC
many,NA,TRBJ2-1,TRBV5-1,CASREQSPYNEQFF,TGCGCCAGCAGGGAACAGAGTCCCTACAATGAGCAGTTCTTC
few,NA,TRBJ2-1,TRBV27,CASSWLPRGNPFYNEQFF,TGTGCCAGCAGTTGGTTACCCAGGGGAAACCCCTTCTACAATGAGCAGTTCTTC
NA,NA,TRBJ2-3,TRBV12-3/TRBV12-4,CASSRPPRTDTQYF,TGTGCCAGCAGCCGGCCACCCCGCACAGATACGCAGTATTTT
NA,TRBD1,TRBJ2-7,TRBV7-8,CASSWTGDHEQYF,TGTGCCAGCAGCTGGACAGGCGACCACGAGCAGTACTTC
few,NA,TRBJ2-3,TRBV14,CASSRGSREVDYTDTQYF,TGTGCCAGCAGCCGAGGAAGCCGGGAAGTGGACTATACAGATACGCAGTATTTT
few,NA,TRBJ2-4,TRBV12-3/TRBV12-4,CASRGDGDIQYF,TGTGCCAGCAGGGGGGACGGGGACATTCAGTACTTC
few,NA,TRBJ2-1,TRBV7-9,CASSLTRQSSYNEQFF,TGTGCCAGCAGCTTAACGAGACAGAGCTCCTACAATGAGCAGTTCTTC
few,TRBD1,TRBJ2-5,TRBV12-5,CASGPNGQEQETQYF,TGTGCTAGTGGTCCAAATGGACAGGAGCAAGAGACCCAGTACTTC
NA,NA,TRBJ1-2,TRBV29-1,CSVRQASYGYTF,TGCAGCGTACGACAGGCTAGCTATGGCTACACCTTC
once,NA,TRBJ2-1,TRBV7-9,CASSLARLLFF,TGTGCCAGCAGCTTAGCGCGGCTTTTGTTCTTC
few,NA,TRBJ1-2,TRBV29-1,CSASIGEGYGYTF,TGCAGCGCTTCGATAGGGGAAGGGTATGGCTACACCTTC
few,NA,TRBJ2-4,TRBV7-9,CASSLDGQAANIQYF,TGTGCCAGCAGCTTAGATGGGCAGGCTGCAAACATTCAGTACTTC
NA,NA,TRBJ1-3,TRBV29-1,CSVVGRSGNTIYF,TGCAGCGTTGTGGGGCGGTCTGGAAACACCATATATTTT
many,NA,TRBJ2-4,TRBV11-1,CASSSLAKNIQYF,TGTGCCAGCAGCTCCTTGGCCAAAAACATTCAGTACTTC
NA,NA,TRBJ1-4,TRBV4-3,CASSRDRQEKEKLFF,TGCGCCAGCAGCCGAGACCGACAGGAGAAGGAAAAACTGTTTTTT
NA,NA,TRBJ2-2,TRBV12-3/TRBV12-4,CASTLTNTGELFF,TGTGCCAGCACCCTCACTAACACCGGGGAGCTGTTTTTT
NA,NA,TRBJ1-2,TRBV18,CASSDDRNYGYTF,TGTGCCAGCTCAGACGACAGGAACTATGGCTACACCTTC
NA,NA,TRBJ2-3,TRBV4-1,CASSQDGTFRGTQYF,TGCGCCAGCAGCCAAGACGGGACTTTCCGTGGTACGCAGTATTTT
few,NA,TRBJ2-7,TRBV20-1,CSARDQYRETNEQYF,TGCAGTGCTAGAGATCAGTACAGGGAAACGAATGAGCAGTACTTC